These T cell receptor beta chains were read from a single sample in a study of shared clonotypes between healthy human individuals. Clones were read by immunoSEQ multiplex PCR, and TCRdb kept only the in-frame ones, dropping some. Of roughly 770,000 clones detected, 90% to 97% appear once; the ten largest clones hold about 0.25%. Sequencing was done on a sample of naive CD8+ T cells sorted from blood. Every receptor here comes from a man aged 25 to 40 in good health. The conserved cysteine and the conserved F or W are not part of the CDR3 here. Fields, in order: CDR3 length, clone size, V gene, CDR3 protein. Size is stated for part of the rows, as once, few or many counts, or as a class when the clone is expanded.

13	NA	TRBV28	ASTSSPDSSYEQY
12	NA	TRBV2	ASSEVGGGYGYT
13	NA	TRBV4-1	ASGAGGNSNQPQH
14	NA	TRBV5-6	ASSSDPGTPYNEQF
14	NA	TRBV5-5	ASSFSSLGTQNEQF
12	NA	TRBV11-2	ASSPTSGFDEQF
14	NA	TRBV7-9	ASGGEFLEERGGYT
14	NA	TRBV27	ASSPRGTGTLYEQY
12	NA	TRBV28	ASSLSLRLRTQY
12	NA	TRBV27	ASSWGRHPNEQF
12	NA	TRBV5-5	ASSQGPGYSEAF
15	NA	TRBV29-1	SVEFKTWDYRTDTQY
10	NA	TRBV5-1	ASRAWDNEQF
12	NA	TRBV15	ATSLDRMNTEAF
14	NA	TRBV27	ASSLSTGEVNTEAF
13	NA	TRBV4-2	ASSPPVGGDTEAF
15	NA	TRBV7-8	ASSFPGGVSNTGELF
10	NA	TRBV7-8	ASSPLSAEQY
12	NA	TRBV2	ASSEPGHGETQY
11	NA	TRBV6-1	ASSEATQVEQY
13	NA	TRBV11-2	ASSRQGSSYNEQF
12	NA	TRBV7-9	ASSSVKNTGELF
13	once	TRBV5-1	ASSFGGSSYNEQF
10	NA	TRBV7-9	ASSPANYGYT
11	NA	TRBV27	ASSLTENTEAF
13	NA	TRBV19	ASRRTSGAYNEQF
11	NA	TRBV5-4	ASRASDQETQY
14	NA	TRBV27	ASSPGSGQGFYEQY
13	NA	TRBV10-3	AISESIGSGNTIY
14	NA	TRBV29-1	SVEDRQVGYQETQY
11	NA	TRBV6-5	ASSPGQGNEQY
13	NA	TRBV7-9	ASSSLAENTGELF
12	NA	TRBV5-6	ASSLGDSSYEQY
12	NA	TRBV9	ASSLGPGNEKLF
14	NA	TRBV4-3	ASSQVSQSENEKLF
14	NA	TRBV6-5	ASSYAATGKSYEQY
18	NA	TRBV27	ASSPTRGIHPTGGTYGYT
11	NA	TRBV27	ASSSHGEYEQY
12	NA	TRBV5-5	ASSGTPSFYEQY
10	NA	TRBV11-3	ASSKPGNEQY
15	NA	TRBV4-3	ASSQDLREDIYNEQF
12	NA	TRBV2	ASSDEGRTYEQY
13	NA	TRBV4-1	ASSHVQGTSYEQY
14	NA	TRBV9	ASSQSGRAGFDEQY
10	once	TRBV29-1	SVETTNNEQF
10	NA	TRBV9	ASSGLTGTQY
12	NA	TRBV5-1	ASSLGSMNTEAF
13	NA	TRBV11-3	ASSPRTSGSYEQY
12	NA	TRBV27	ASSPRAGRETQY
8	NA	TRBV29-1	SVLDYGYT
11	NA	TRBV5-1	ASSVSENTEAF
14	NA	TRBV5-8	ASSLRSPGQREPQH
16	NA	TRBV7-2	ASSPYGAGGAGNTEAF
11	NA	TRBV18	ASSDTGGSEQF
15	once	TRBV4-1	ASSQAGTGGIGYEQY
12	NA	TRBV9	ASSESGSSDEQF
11	NA	TRBV25-1	ASSEYAGHEQF
10	NA	TRBV7-9	ASSPDGAPQH
12	NA	TRBV6-5	ASSYSTRVYEQY